This T cell receptor beta chain was sequenced in a study of T cells after yellow fever vaccination. Study conclusions and caveats: The booster response re-showed most primary clones: around 96% CD4, 88% CD8.

Each CDR3 protein gets one entry after TCRdb re-called the 5' RACE reads with MiXCR. The repertoire holds some 340,000 distinct CDR3 sequences, with roughly 10% as singletons. With respect to this clonotype: The antigen is unknown.

The CDR3 has 15 amino acids. Trimming left V 7 bases short and J 0 bases short, with 10 bases between. Germline lookup yields CDR1 SGHTA and CDR2 FQGTGA. The source is a young man who received the YFV17D yellow fever vaccine. The V and J genes are TRBV7-3 and TRBJ2-6; D is undetermined. This sample comprised CD4+ T cells sorted from PBMCs, obtained 45 days after the yellow fever booster vaccination. The DNA of the CDR3 is TGTGCCAGCACCGACCCCCTCTCTGGGGCCAACGTCCTGACTTTC. Protein: CASTDPLSGANVLTF. The full variable domain, its missing parts supplied by reference TRBV7-3 and TRBJ2-6, is GAGVSQTPSNKVTEKGKYVELRCDPISGHTALYWYRQSLGQGPEFLIYFQGTGAADDSGLPNDRFFAVRPEGSVSTLKIQRTERGDSAVYLCASTDPLSGANVLTFGAGSRLTVL.